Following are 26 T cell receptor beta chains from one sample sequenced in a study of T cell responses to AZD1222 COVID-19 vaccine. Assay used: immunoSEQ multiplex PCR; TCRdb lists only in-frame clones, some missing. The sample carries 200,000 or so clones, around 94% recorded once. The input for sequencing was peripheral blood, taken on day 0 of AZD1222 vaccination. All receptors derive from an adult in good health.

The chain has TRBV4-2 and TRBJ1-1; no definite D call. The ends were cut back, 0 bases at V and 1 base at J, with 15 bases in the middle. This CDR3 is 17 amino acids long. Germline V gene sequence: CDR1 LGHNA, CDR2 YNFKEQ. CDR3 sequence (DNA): TGTGCCAGCAGCCAAGATCCCGCCCAACGGGGGAACACTGAAGCTTTCTTT. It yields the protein CASSQDPAQRGNTEAFF.

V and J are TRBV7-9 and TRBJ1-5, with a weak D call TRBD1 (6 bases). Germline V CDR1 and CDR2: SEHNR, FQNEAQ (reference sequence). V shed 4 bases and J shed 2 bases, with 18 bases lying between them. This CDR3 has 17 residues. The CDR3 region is CASSSSYGGAGNQPQHF. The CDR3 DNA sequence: TGTGCCAGCAGCTCCTCCTACGGGGGCGCTGGCAATCAGCCCCAGCATTTT.

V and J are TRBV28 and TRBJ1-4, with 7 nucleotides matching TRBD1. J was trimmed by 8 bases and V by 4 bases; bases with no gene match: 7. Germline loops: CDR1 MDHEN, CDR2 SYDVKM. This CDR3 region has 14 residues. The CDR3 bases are TGTGCCAGCAGTTCGACAGGGATCGAGGAAAAACTGTTTTTT. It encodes CASSSTGIEEKLFF.

The CDR3 loop is CASKSQRGAQETQYF. DNA of the CDR3: TGTGCCAGCAAGTCCCAGCGGGGGGCCCAAGAGACCCAGTACTTC. This chain uses TRBV7-2 with TRBJ2-5; TRBD2 matches 9 bases. Germline-derived CDR1 and CDR2 are SGHTA and FQGNSA. With 7 bases clipped from V and 1 base from J, the junction kept 7 bases outside the gene matches. This CDR3 comprises 15 residues.

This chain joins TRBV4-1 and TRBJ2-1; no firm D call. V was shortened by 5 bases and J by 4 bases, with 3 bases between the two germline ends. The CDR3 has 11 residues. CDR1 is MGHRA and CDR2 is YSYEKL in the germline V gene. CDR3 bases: TGCGCCAGCAGCTCTTACAATGAGCAGTTCTTC. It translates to CASSSYNEQFF.

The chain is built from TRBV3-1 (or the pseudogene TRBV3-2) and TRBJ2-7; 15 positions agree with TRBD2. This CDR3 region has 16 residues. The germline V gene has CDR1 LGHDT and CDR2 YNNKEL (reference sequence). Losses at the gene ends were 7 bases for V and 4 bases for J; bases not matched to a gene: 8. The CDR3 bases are TGTGCCAGCACCATCGACGGGACTAGCGGGAGGTACGAGCAGTACTTC. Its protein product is CASTIDGTSGRYEQYF.

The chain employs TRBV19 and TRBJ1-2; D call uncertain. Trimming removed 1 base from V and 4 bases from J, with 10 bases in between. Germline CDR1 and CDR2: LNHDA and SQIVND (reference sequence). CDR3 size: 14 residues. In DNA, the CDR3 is TGTGCCAGTAGTATAGCTCCGGGCTCCTATGGCTACACCTTC. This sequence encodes CASSIAPGSYGYTF.

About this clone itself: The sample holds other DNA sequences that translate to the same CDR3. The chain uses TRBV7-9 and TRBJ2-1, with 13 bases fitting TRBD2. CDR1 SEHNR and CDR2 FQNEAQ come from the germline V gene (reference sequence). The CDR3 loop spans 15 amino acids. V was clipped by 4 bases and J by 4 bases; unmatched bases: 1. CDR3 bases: TGTGCCAGCAGCTCACTAGCGGGGGGGTACAATGAGCAGTTCTTC. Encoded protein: CASSSLAGGYNEQFF.

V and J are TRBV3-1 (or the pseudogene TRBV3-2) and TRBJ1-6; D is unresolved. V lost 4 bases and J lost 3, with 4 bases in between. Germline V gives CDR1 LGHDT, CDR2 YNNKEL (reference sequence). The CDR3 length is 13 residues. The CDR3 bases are TGTGCCAGCAGCCGACTCTATAATTCACCCCTCCACTTT. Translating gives CASSRLYNSPLHF.

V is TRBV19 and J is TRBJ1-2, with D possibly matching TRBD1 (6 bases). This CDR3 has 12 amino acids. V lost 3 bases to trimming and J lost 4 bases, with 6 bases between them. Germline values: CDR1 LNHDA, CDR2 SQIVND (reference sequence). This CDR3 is CASSMDSYGYTF. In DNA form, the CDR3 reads TGTGCCAGTAGTATGGACAGCTATGGCTACACCTTC. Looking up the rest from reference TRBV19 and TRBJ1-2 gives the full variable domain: DGGITQSPKYLFRKEGQNVTLSCEQNLNHDAMYWYRQDPGQGLRLIYYSQIVNDFQKGDIAEGYSVSREKKESFPLTVTSAQKNPTAFYLCASSMDSYGYTFGSGTRLTVV.

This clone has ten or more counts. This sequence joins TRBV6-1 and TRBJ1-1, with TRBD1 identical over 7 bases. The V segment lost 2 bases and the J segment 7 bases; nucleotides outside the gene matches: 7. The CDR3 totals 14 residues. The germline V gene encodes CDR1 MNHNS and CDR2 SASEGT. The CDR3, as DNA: TGTGCCAGCAGTGAACAGACAGGGTCAGGTGAAGCTTTCTTT. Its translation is CASSEQTGSGEAFF.

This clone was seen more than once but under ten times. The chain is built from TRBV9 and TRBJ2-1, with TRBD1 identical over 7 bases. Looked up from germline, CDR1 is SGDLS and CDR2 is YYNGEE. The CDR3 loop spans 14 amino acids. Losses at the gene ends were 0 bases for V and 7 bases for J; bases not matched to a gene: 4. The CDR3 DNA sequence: TGTGCCAGCAGCGTAGGAGGGACAGAAAATGAGCAGTTCTTC. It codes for CASSVGGTENEQFF. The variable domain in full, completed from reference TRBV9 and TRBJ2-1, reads DSGVTQTPKHLITATGQRVTLRCSPRSGDLSVYWYQQSLDQGLQFLIQYYNGEERAKGNILERFSAQQFPDLHSELNLSSLELGDSALYFCASSVGGTENEQFFGPGTRLTVL.

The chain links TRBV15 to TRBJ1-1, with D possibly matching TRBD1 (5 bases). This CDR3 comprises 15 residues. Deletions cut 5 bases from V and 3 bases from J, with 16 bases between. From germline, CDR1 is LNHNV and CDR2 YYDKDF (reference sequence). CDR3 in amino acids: CATSVDRGPDTEAFF. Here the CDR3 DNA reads TGTGCCACCAGCGTAGACCGGGGCCCCGACACTGAAGCTTTCTTT.

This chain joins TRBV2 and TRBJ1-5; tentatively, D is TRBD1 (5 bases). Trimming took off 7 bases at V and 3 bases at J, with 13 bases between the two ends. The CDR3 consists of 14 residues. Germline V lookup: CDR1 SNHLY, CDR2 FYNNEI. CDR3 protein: CASKRDRHNQPQHF. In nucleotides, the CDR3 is TGTGCCAGCAAAAGGGACCGACACAATCAGCCCCAGCATTTT. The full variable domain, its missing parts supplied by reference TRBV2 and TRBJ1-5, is EPEVTQTPSHQVTQMGQEVILRCVPISNHLYFYWYRQILGQKVEFLVSFYNNEISEKSEIFDDQFSVERPDGSNFTLKIRSTKLEDSAMYFCASKRDRHNQPQHFGDGTRLSIL.

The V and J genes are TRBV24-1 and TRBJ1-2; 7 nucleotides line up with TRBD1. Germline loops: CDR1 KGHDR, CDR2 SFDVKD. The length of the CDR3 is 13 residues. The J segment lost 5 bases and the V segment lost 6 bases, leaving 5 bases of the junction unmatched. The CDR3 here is CATSPSGQYGYTF. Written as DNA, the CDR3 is TGTGCCACCAGTCCCTCGGGACAGTATGGCTACACCTTC.

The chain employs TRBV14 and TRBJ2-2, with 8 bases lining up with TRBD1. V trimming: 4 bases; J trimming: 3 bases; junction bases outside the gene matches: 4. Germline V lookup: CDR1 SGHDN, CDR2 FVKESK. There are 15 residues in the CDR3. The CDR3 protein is CASSPRQGHTGELFF. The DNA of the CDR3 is TGTGCCAGCAGCCCGCGACAGGGGCACACCGGGGAGCTGTTTTTT.

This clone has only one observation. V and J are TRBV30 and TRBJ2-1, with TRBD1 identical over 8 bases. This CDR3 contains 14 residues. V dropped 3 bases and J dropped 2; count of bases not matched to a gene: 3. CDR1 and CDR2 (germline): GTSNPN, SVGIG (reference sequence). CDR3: CAWRATGAYNEQFF. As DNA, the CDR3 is TGTGCCTGGAGAGCGACAGGGGCCTACAATGAGCAGTTCTTC.

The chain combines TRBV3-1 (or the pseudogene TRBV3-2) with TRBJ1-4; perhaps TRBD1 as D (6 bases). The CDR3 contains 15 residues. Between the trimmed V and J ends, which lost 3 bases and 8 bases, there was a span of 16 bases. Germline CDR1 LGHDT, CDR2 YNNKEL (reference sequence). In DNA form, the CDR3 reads TGTGCCAGCAGCCATGGGACAACTCTGCGGGAAAAACTGTTTTTT. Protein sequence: CASSHGTTLREKLFF.

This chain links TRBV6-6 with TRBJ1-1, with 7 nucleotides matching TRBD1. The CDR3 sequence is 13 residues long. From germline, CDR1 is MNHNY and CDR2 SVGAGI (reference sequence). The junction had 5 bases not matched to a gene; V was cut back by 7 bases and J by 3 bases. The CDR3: CASKQGYDTEAFF. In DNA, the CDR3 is TGTGCCAGCAAACAGGGGTATGACACTGAAGCTTTCTTT.

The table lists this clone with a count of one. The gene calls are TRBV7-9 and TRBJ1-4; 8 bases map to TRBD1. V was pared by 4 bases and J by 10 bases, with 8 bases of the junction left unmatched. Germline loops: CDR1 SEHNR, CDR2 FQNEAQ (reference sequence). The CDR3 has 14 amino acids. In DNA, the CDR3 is TGTGCCAGCAGCTCAGGACAGGGATCCAGAAAACTGTTTTTT. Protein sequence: CASSSGQGSRKLFF.

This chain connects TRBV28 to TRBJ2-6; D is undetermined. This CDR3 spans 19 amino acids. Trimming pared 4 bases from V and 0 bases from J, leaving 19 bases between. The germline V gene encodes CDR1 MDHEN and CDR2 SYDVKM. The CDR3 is CASSSQSPLLISGANVLTF. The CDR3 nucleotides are TGTGCCAGCAGTTCCCAATCCCCGCTCCTTATCTCTGGGGCCAACGTCCTGACTTTC.

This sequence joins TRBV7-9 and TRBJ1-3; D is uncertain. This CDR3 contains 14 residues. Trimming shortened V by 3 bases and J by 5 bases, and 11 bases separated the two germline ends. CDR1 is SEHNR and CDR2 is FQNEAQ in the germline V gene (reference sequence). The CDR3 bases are TGTGCCAGCAGCTTGGACCTCTGGAGAAACACCATATATTTT. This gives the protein CASSLDLWRNTIYF. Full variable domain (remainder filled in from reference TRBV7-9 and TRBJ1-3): DTGVSQNPRHKITKRGQNVTFRCDPISEHNRLYWYRQTLGQGPEFLTYFQNEAQLEKSRLLSDRFSAERPKGSFSTLEIQRTEQGDSAMYLCASSLDLWRNTIYFGEGSWLTVV.

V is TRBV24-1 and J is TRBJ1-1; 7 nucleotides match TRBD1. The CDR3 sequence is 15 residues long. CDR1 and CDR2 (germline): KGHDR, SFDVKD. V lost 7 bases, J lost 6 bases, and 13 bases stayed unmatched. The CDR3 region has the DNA TGTGCCACCAGATTGACAGGGCTTCTCGATTCTGAAGCTTTCTTT. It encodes CATRLTGLLDSEAFF.

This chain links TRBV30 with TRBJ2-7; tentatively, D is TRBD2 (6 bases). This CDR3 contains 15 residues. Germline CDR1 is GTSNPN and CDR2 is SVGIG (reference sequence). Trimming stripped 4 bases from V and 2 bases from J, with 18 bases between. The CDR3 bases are TGTGCCTGGACCCCTTTGGTGTCGGGGGCCTACGAGCAGTACTTC. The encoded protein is CAWTPLVSGAYEQYF.

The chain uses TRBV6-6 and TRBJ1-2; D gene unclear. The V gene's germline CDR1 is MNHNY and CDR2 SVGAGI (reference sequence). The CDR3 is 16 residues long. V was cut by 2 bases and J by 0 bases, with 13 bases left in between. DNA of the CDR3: TGTGCCAGCAGTTACAACCCTCTGGCAGCTAACTATGGCTACACCTTC. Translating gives CASSYNPLAANYGYTF.

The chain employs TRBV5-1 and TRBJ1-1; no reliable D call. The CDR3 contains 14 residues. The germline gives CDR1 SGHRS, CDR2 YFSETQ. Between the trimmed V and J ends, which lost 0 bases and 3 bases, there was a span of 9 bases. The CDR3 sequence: CASSLGRSYTEAFF. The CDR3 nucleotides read TGCGCCAGCAGCTTGGGGCGGTCCTACACTGAAGCTTTCTTT.